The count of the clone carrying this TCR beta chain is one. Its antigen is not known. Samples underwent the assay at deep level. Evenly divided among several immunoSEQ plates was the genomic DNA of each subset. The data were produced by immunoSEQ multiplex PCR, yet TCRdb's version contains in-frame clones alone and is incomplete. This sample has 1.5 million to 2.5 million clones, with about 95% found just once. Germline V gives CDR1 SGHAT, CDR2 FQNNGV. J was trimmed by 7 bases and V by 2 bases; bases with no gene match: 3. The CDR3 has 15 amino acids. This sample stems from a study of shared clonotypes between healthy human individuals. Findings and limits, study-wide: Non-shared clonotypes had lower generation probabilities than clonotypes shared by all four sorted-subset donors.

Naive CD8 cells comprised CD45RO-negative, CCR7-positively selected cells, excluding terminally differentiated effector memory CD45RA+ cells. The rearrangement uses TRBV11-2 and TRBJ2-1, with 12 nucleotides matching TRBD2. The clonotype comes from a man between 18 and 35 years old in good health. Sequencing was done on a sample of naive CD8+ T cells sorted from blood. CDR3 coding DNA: TGTGCCAGCAGCTTATCTAGCGGGGGGGCTAATGAGCAGTTCTTC. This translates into CASSLSSGGANEQFF.